This TCR beta chain was retrieved from a study of blood T cell repertoires in COVID-19. The wider study: Both acute and convalescent COVID-19 samples were obtained from the United States, Italy and Spain.

Original analysis: For nucleated cells, counts were estimated from reference gene primer amplification. TCRdb's copy holds only in-frame clones and misses some; the assay was immunoSEQ multiplex PCR. V and J calls plus clone size are reproduced from that table; the DNA served to infer D and trimming. This sample has 250,000 or so clones; around 86% occur once, and the top ten carry less than 1%. The ends lost 3 bases at V and 5 bases at J; junction bases unmatched: 6. The CDR3 runs 15 residues. CDR1 is SNHLY and CDR2 is FYNNEI in the germline V gene. Sequencing was carried out using peripheral blood. The V call is TRBV2, the J call TRBJ2-3, with 9 nucleotides matching TRBD2. This TCR was recovered from a woman aged 40 to 50 who had recovered from COVID-19. CDR3 in DNA: TGTGCCAGCAGTGACCTTGCGGGAGGGGGAGATACGCAGTATTTT. Translating it yields CASSDLAGGGDTQYF.